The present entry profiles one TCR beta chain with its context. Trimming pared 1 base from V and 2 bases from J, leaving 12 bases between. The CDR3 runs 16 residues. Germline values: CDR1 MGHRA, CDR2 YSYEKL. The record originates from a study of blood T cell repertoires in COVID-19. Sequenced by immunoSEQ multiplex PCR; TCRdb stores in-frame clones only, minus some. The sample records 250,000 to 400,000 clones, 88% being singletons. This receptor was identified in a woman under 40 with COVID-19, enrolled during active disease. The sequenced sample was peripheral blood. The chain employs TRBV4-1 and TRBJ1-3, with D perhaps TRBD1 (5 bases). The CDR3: CASSQVGAGPGNTIYF. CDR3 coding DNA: TGCGCCAGCAGCCAAGTTGGCGCAGGGCCTGGAAACACCATATATTTT.